Below, 27 T cell receptor beta chains from the same sample are listed, as sequenced in a study of spatial heterogeneity in lung cancer. Broader study findings: Intratumoral expanded alpha and beta TCR counts were found to track tumor mutation counts.

The time point denotes: sample taken at primary tumor resection. The antigens these receptors bind are not known. Via MiXCR, TCRdb re-called the 5' RACE reads, giving one row per CDR3 protein. This sample has 18,000 or so distinct CDR3 sequences, with 4.5% to 7% found just once. The specimen was lung tumor tissue, collected at surgery. Receptors originate from a female donor with early-stage non-small cell lung cancer.

This clonotype was picked up a small number of times. J is TRBJ2-1 and V is TRBV11-2; D may be TRBD1 or TRBD2 (5 bases each). This CDR3 comprises 17 residues. Germline V gives CDR1 SGHAT, CDR2 FQNNGV. The germline V and J ends were trimmed by 6 bases and 7 bases, with 25 bases remaining between them. The CDR3 here is CASRGATGASRRNEQFF. The CDR3 DNA is TGTGCCAGCAGGGGCGCAACTGGGGCATCAAGGAGGAATGAGCAGTTCTTC.

This rearrangement joins TRBV28 to TRBJ1-5; D unresolved. The length of the CDR3 is 11 residues. V lost 5 bases to trimming and J lost 5 bases, with 4 bases between them. Germline CDR1 is MDHEN and CDR2 is SYDVKM. The CDR3 is CASSGYQPQHF. DNA of the CDR3: TGTGCCAGCAGTGGCTATCAGCCCCAGCATTTT.

This clonotype was counted at least ten times. The chain employs TRBV9 and TRBJ1-6; no clear D gene. The CDR3 runs 15 residues. The germline gives CDR1 SGDLS, CDR2 YYNGEE. Trimming removed 1 base from V and 7 bases from J, with 12 bases in between. CDR3 loop: CASSVSVQENSPLHF. Written as DNA, the CDR3 is TGTGCCAGCAGCGTATCGGTTCAGGAAAATTCACCCCTCCACTTT.

In its sample, this clonotype was seen many times. The chain links TRBV5-1 to TRBJ1-1; 10 bases map to TRBD1. Germline values: CDR1 SGHRS, CDR2 YFSETQ. The CDR3 consists of 14 residues. J gave up 3 bases and V 2 bases, and 1 base lay outside the gene matches. The DNA of the CDR3 is TGCGCCAGCAGCTTTGGACAGGGGGACACTGAAGCTTTCTTT. Encoded protein: CASSFGQGDTEAFF.

This clonotype is medium-sized. The DNA for the CDR3 is TGTGCCAGTAGGCCCCCGGGGGGTAAAAACATTCAGTACTTC. Residues: CASRPPGGKNIQYF. The V gene is TRBV19, the J gene TRBJ2-4, with 7 bases identical to TRBD2. This CDR3 is 14 amino acids long. The germline V gene encodes CDR1 LNHDA and CDR2 SQIVND (reference sequence). The J segment lost 4 bases and the V segment lost 6 bases, leaving 6 bases of the junction unmatched.

This clonotype was found many times. The CDR3 nucleotides are TGCGCCAGCAGCCAAGCGGGACAGGGAATCGGGCATGGCTACACCTTC. Translated: CASSQAGQGIGHGYTF. The chain is built from TRBV4-1 and TRBJ1-2; 9 nucleotides align to TRBD1. Unmatched junction bases numbered 9, after V lost 1 base and J lost 6 bases. CDR3 size: 16 residues. Germline V gene data show CDR1 as MGHRA and CDR2 as YSYEKL.

This clonotype occurred many times. This chain uses TRBV28 with TRBJ1-5; no firm D call. The CDR3 covers 12 residues. The V end was cut by 7 bases, the J end by 3 bases, with 7 bases between. Germline CDR1 reads MDHEN; CDR2 reads SYDVKM. The CDR3 DNA reads as TGTGCCAGCACCCCCAACAATCAGCCCCAGCATTTT. It specifies CASTPNNQPQHF.

This clonotype appeared a few times. The genes are TRBV7-9 and TRBJ2-4; the D call may be TRBD1 or TRBD2 (6 bases each). Looked up from germline, CDR1 is SEHNR and CDR2 is FQNEAQ (reference sequence). The V end lost 1 base, the J end lost 4 bases, and 11 bases lay between the germline ends. This CDR3 has 15 residues. In DNA, the CDR3 is TGTGCCAGCAGCTTAGATGGAGGGACAAAAAACATTCAGTACTTC. Amino acid sequence: CASSLDGGTKNIQYF.

This clonotype ranks as medium-sized (0.01 to 0.1%). V and J are TRBV29-1 and TRBJ1-1; D gene uncertain. V lost 0 bases and J 1 base, leaving 12 bases between the germline ends. CDR3 length: 15 amino acids. Per the germline V gene, CDR1 is SQVTM and CDR2 is ANQGSEA. The CDR3 coding sequence is TGCAGCGTTGAAGATAGCAGTGGCCCGAACACTGAAGCTTTCTTT. Translated: CSVEDSSGPNTEAFF.

This clonotype was recorded many times. This chain joins TRBV7-3 and TRBJ2-1; 11 bases map to TRBD2. The CDR3 contains 14 residues. Germline lookup yields CDR1 SGHTA and CDR2 FQGTGA. The J segment lost 9 bases and the V segment lost 3 bases, leaving 4 bases of the junction unmatched. CDR3 sequence reads: CASSFTSGSGEQFF. CDR3 in DNA: TGTGCCAGCAGCTTCACTAGCGGGAGTGGTGAGCAGTTCTTC. The full variable domain, in which reference TRBV7-3 and TRBJ2-1 provide the parts outside the CDR3, is GAGVSQTPSNKVTEKGKYVELRCDPISGHTALYWYRQSLGQGPEFLIYFQGTGAADDSGLPNDRFFAVRPEGSVSTLKIQRTERGDSAVYLCASSFTSGSGEQFFGPGTRLTVL.

This clonotype was observed a few times. The chain has TRBV12-3 or TRBV12-4 and TRBJ2-7, with D hard to call. Trimming pared 8 bases from V and 0 bases from J, leaving 11 bases between. This CDR3 contains 13 residues. The CDR3 region is CASGTLPSYEQYF. The CDR3 DNA sequence: TGTGCCAGCGGTACCCTACCCTCCTACGAGCAGTACTTC.

This clonotype rates as medium-sized. The genes are TRBV29-1 and TRBJ2-5; tentative D call: TRBD2 (7 bases). There are 12 residues in the CDR3. The V gene lost 3 bases and the J gene lost 7 bases, with 12 bases spanning the gap. Germline V lookup: CDR1 SQVTM, CDR2 ANQGSEA. CDR3 nucleotides: TGCAGCGTTGATGGGGGAGGGGGGACCCAGTACTTC. Its protein product is CSVDGGGGTQYF.

The chain employs TRBV6-5 and TRBJ2-7; tentative D call: TRBD2 (5 bases). The germline V and J ends were trimmed by 2 bases and 4 bases, with 6 bases remaining between them. Germline V gene lookup returns CDR1 MNHEY and CDR2 SVGAGI. There are 12 residues in the CDR3. The CDR3 DNA reads TGTGCCAGCAGTTACGCGGGTTACGAGCAGTACTTC. Amino acid sequence: CASSYAGYEQYF.

The chain carries TRBV12-3 or TRBV12-4 and TRBJ2-2, with D perhaps being TRBD1 or TRBD2 (5 bases each). Trimming removed 3 bases from V and 1 base from J, with 9 bases in between. The CDR3 consists of 15 residues. DNA for the CDR3: TGTGCCAGCAGTTTTGGGGGTGTGAACACCGGGGAGCTGTTTTTT. Translated: CASSFGGVNTGELFF.

Ten or more counts support this clonotype. V is TRBV28 and J is TRBJ2-7, with TRBD2 matching over 10 bases. CDR3 length: 15 amino acids. The trim removed 7 bases at V and 3 bases at J, leaving 9 bases unmatched. Germline V gene data show CDR1 as MDHEN and CDR2 as SYDVKM. CDR3 in DNA: TGTGCCAGCAACGGAGCGGGAGGGGGTTTCTACGAGCAGTACTTC. Translation gives CASNGAGGGFYEQYF.

By sample share, this clonotype is medium-sized. The chain recombines TRBV20-1 with TRBJ2-1, with D unclear. Germline assignment: CDR1 DFQATT and CDR2 SNEGSKA (reference sequence). This CDR3 spans 15 amino acids. The V end lost 1 base, the J end lost 0 bases, and 10 bases lay between the germline ends. Here the CDR3 DNA reads TGCAGTGCTAGAGTATCAGCGAGCTCCTACAATGAGCAGTTCTTC. Translated: CSARVSASSYNEQFF.

This clonotype was seen only a few times. The junction and the germline gene differ at one end; a read error may be behind it. The rearrangement links TRBV5-4 to TRBJ2-2, with D maybe TRBD2 (6 bases). The CDR3 covers 16 residues. CDR1 is SGHNT, CDR2 YYREEE, per germline (reference sequence). The chain's CDR3 is CASSLEGLANIGELFF. The DNA for the CDR3 is TGTGCCAGCAGCTTGGAGGGTCTAGCGAACATCGGGGAGCTGTTTTTT.

At least ten counts were recorded for this clonotype. The V gene is TRBV5-1, the J gene TRBJ2-5, with TRBD2 matching 10 bases. Germline lookup yields CDR1 SGHRS and CDR2 YFSETQ. V dropped 0 bases and J dropped 4; count of bases not matched to a gene: 3. The CDR3 length is 15 residues. The CDR3 nucleotides read TGCGCCAGCAGCTTGGCTAGCGGGAGCATAGAGACCCAGTACTTC. This translates into CASSLASGSIETQYF.

There are many counts of this clonotype. The chain is built from TRBV7-6 and TRBJ1-2; the D gene is possibly TRBD1 (6 bases). CDR3 length: 16 amino acids. Germline CDR1 reads SGHVS; CDR2 reads FNYEAQ. V dropped 5 bases and J dropped 2 bases, with 18 bases sitting between them. The DNA for the CDR3 is TGTGCCAGCAGCAAGGATGGGGGGCCAACCAACTATGGCTACACCTTC. This encodes CASSKDGGPTNYGYTF. Variable domain in full (rest from reference TRBV7-6 and TRBJ1-2): GAGVSQSPRYKVTKRGQDVALRCDPISGHVSLYWYRQALGQGPEFLTYFNYEAQQDKSGLPNDRFSAERPEGSISTLTIQRTEQRDSAMYRCASSKDGGPTNYGYTFGSGTRLTVV.

This clonotype is medium-sized. This chain connects TRBV4-1 to TRBJ1-1; D ambiguous. Germline CDR1 is MGHRA and CDR2 is YSYEKL. The CDR3 length is 14 residues. Trimming shortened V by 5 bases and J by 4 bases, and 14 bases separated the two germline ends. The CDR3 region has the DNA TGCGCCAGCAGCTTAGCCGGAGGAGGCACTGAAGCTTTCTTT. As protein: CASSLAGGGTEAFF.

This clonotype was found many times. This chain links TRBV24-1 with TRBJ2-5, with no clear D. Germline V gene lookup returns CDR1 KGHDR and CDR2 SFDVKD. The CDR3 has 12 residues. Trimming cost V 4 bases and J 5 bases, with 7 bases left between them. CDR3: CATSDWAETQYF. In DNA form, the CDR3 reads TGTGCCACCAGTGACTGGGCGGAGACCCAGTACTTC.

This clonotype was counted many times. The genes are TRBV6-1 and TRBJ2-3; D gene unclear. Trimming removed 4 bases from V and 0 bases from J, with 8 bases in between. This CDR3 is built from 14 residues. The germline CDR1 and CDR2 sequences are MNHNS and SASEGT. The CDR3 region is CASSGLSSTDTQYF. The CDR3 DNA is TGTGCCAGCAGTGGGCTGTCTAGCACAGATACGCAGTATTTT.

Ten or more counts support this clonotype. V usage is TRBV24-1 and J usage is TRBJ2-1, with 9 bases that match TRBD1. The V gene end was trimmed by 6 bases and the J gene end by 7 bases; junction bases not matched to a gene: 9. The CDR3 sequence is 15 residues long. Germline V CDR1 and CDR2: KGHDR, SFDVKD. The CDR3 spells CATSHTQGAGNEQFF. CDR3 coding DNA: TGTGCCACCAGTCACACACAGGGGGCGGGAAATGAGCAGTTCTTC.

This clonotype showed up many times. The chain couples TRBV29-1 to TRBJ1-2; D gene uncertain. V shed 7 bases and J shed 4 bases, with 16 bases lying between them. The CDR3 length is 13 residues. Germline CDR1 is SQVTM and CDR2 is ANQGSEA. The CDR3 sequence: CSGLDWTGYGYTF. CDR3 nucleotides: TGCAGCGGACTTGATTGGACTGGCTATGGCTACACCTTC.

By sample fraction, this clonotype is medium-sized. The chain combines TRBV5-1 with TRBJ2-5, with D perhaps given as TRBD1 or TRBD2 (5 bases each). CDR3 length: 14 amino acids. CDR1 is SGHRS, CDR2 YFSETQ, per germline. The V end lost 4 bases, the J end lost 2 bases, and 12 bases lay between the germline ends. The CDR3 sequence: CASSDRGGQETQYF. In DNA, the CDR3 is TGCGCCAGCAGCGATCGGGGCGGACAAGAGACCCAGTACTTC.

This clonotype was detected ten times or more. CDR3 nucleotides: TGCAGCGTTGTGTCTGCAACTAATGAAAAACTGTTTTTT. Amino acid sequence: CSVVSATNEKLFF. J is TRBJ1-4 and V is TRBV29-1; no firm D call. V dropped 4 bases and J dropped 0 bases, with 6 bases sitting between them. Germline CDR1 reads SQVTM; CDR2 reads ANQGSEA. The CDR3 is 13 residues long.

The sample holds many counts of this clonotype. The chain carries TRBV11-2 and TRBJ2-3; 9 positions agree with TRBD2. V gave up 6 bases and J gave up 0 bases; unmatched junction bases: 4. Germline values: CDR1 SGHAT, CDR2 FQNNGV. The CDR3 is 15 residues long. The DNA of the CDR3 is TGTGCCAGCAGGGGTCTAGCGGGAAGCACAGATACGCAGTATTTT. Protein sequence: CASRGLAGSTDTQYF.